The 21 T cell receptor beta chains listed next were all sequenced from one sample in a study of cytomegalovirus exposure and HLA in healthy donors. The PCR ran on 60 Vbeta and 13 Jbeta primers. Sequenced by immunoSEQ multiplex PCR; TCRdb stores in-frame clones only, minus some. The sample holds a few hundred thousand clones, roughly 80% seen once. Sequencing input: PBMCs. The receptors here all came from a man aged 25 to 45 in good health and CMV-seronegative.

The CDR3 nucleotides read TGTGCCAGCAGCTTATTGGCTAGCGGGGTCACAGATACGCAGTATTTT. Protein: CASSLLASGVTDTQYF. The rearrangement joins TRBV7-3 to TRBJ2-3; 9 bases are shared with TRBD2. Losses at the gene ends were 2 bases for V and 2 bases for J; bases not matched to a gene: 5. The CDR3 runs to 16 residues. Germline lookup yields CDR1 SGHTA and CDR2 FQGTGA. The whole variable domain, filled in from reference TRBV7-3 and TRBJ2-3, reads GAGVSQTPSNKVTEKGKYVELRCDPISGHTALYWYRQSLGQGPEFLIYFQGTGAADDSGLPNDRFFAVRPEGSVSTLKIQRTERGDSAVYLCASSLLASGVTDTQYFGPGTRLTVL.

J is TRBJ2-5 and V is TRBV10-2; D is perhaps TRBD1 (6 bases). Trimming removed 0 bases from V and 1 base from J, with 9 bases in between. The CDR3 is 15 amino acids. Per germline, CDR1 WSHSY and CDR2 SAAADI. The CDR3 sequence: CASSESRGSQETQYF. The CDR3 DNA is TGCGCCAGCAGTGAGTCAAGGGGGAGCCAAGAGACCCAGTACTTC.

The V and J genes are TRBV6-1 and TRBJ2-7; a weak D match, TRBD1 (6 bases). V was pared by 7 bases and J by 6 bases, with 22 bases between. In germline, CDR1 is MNHNS, CDR2 SASEGT. The length of the CDR3 is 15 residues. In nucleotides, the CDR3 is TGTGCCAGCACGGGACAAGGTCTACAAGGTAGCGAGCAGTACTTC. It encodes CASTGQGLQGSEQYF.

This clone was recorded only once. The CDR3 here is CASSDPPPAESPLHF. The CDR3 DNA follows: TGTGCCAGCAGTGATCCCCCACCCGCCGAGTCACCCCTCCACTTT. This chain uses TRBV28 with TRBJ1-6; D gene ambiguous. CDR3 length equals 15 residues. The germline gives CDR1 MDHEN, CDR2 SYDVKM. Trimming removed 5 bases at V and 10 bases at J, with 18 bases between.

CDR3 sequence reads: CASGGIGTSGYEQYF. For the CDR3, the DNA is TGTGCCAGCGGCGGGATTGGGACTAGCGGCTACGAGCAGTACTTC. This chain links TRBV28 with TRBJ2-7; 11 positions agree with TRBD2. Germline lookup yields CDR1 MDHEN and CDR2 SYDVKM. The CDR3 extends over 15 amino acids. The V gene end was trimmed by 8 bases and the J gene end by 3 bases; junction bases not matched to a gene: 9.

In the case of this clone: Other DNA sequences of this sample code for an identical CDR3. This chain joins TRBV6-5 and TRBJ1-1, with 7 bases identical to TRBD1. Trimming removed 2 bases from V and 1 base from J; junction bases left unmatched: 1. Germline assignment: CDR1 MNHEY and CDR2 SVGAGI. CDR3 size: 14 residues. Written as DNA, the CDR3 is TGTGCCAGCAGTTACAGGGGGCGGAACACTGAAGCTTTCTTT. This codes for CASSYRGRNTEAFF.

This chain uses TRBV7-9 with TRBJ1-4; 7 nucleotides align to TRBD1. CDR1 is SEHNR, CDR2 FQNEAQ, per germline (reference sequence). The CDR3 is 17 residues long. V gave up 0 bases and J gave up 4 bases; unmatched junction bases: 8. CDR3 amino acids: CASSLAATGIINEKLFF. Written as DNA, the CDR3 is TGTGCCAGCAGCTTAGCGGCGACAGGGATAATTAATGAAAAACTGTTTTTT. The variable domain in full, with the rest retrieved from reference TRBV7-9 and TRBJ1-4, is DTGVSQNPRHKITKRGQNVTFRCDPISEHNRLYWYRQTLGQGPEFLTYFQNEAQLEKSRLLSDRFSAERPKGSFSTLEIQRTEQGDSAMYLCASSLAATGIINEKLFFGSGTQLSVL.

This rearrangement joins TRBV6-5 to TRBJ1-5, with D possibly matching TRBD1 (5 bases). This CDR3 contains 15 residues. Germline V gene lookup returns CDR1 MNHEY and CDR2 SVGAGI. The V and J ends lost 0 bases and 0 bases respectively, with 6 bases between them. The CDR3 spells CASSYSGDSNQPQHF. The CDR3 bases are TGTGCCAGCAGTTACTCAGGGGATAGCAATCAGCCCCAGCATTTT.

The gene calls are TRBV7-2 and TRBJ2-7; perhaps TRBD1 as D (6 bases). The germline CDR1 and CDR2 sequences are SGHTA and FQGNSA. The CDR3 runs 15 residues. V was clipped by 5 bases and J by 3 bases, with 17 bases between them. Here the CDR3 reads CASSHAPTGDYEQYF. The CDR3 nucleotides are TGTGCCAGCAGCCACGCCCCGACAGGAGACTACGAGCAGTACTTC.

V is TRBV5-1 and J is TRBJ2-1; D remains unclear. The CDR3 has 15 amino acids. V dropped 1 base and J dropped 0 bases, with 8 bases sitting between them. Looked up from germline, CDR1 is SGHRS and CDR2 is YFSETQ. CDR3 nucleotide sequence: TGCGCCAGCAGCTTGATGTCCAACTCCTACAATGAGCAGTTCTTC. Translating gives CASSLMSNSYNEQFF.

Details on this clone: The junction does not match germline at one end; this may be a read error. The chain carries TRBV7-9 and TRBJ1-2, with D hard to call. Germline V gives CDR1 SEHNR, CDR2 FQNEAQ (reference sequence). The CDR3 consists of 13 residues. Here the CDR3 reads CSSSLGGNYGYTF. CDR3 DNA: TGTTCCAGCAGCCTGGGCGGGAACTATGGCTACACCTTC.

Only one count was recorded for this clone. The chain joins TRBV5-4 to TRBJ1-1, with D possibly TRBD1 on 5 matching bases. The V gene lost 0 bases and the J gene lost 5 bases, with 11 bases spanning the gap. Germline-derived CDR1 and CDR2 are SGHNT and YYREEE (reference sequence). This CDR3 is 14 amino acids long. As DNA, the CDR3 is TGTGCCAGCAGCTTGGAGGGACTACTGACTGAAGCTTTCTTT. Encoded protein: CASSLEGLLTEAFF.

This clone was picked up one time. The chain combines TRBV2 with TRBJ2-1, with 7 nucleotides matching TRBD2. Germline-derived CDR1 and CDR2 are SNHLY and FYNNEI. CDR3 length: 14 residues. The trim removed 2 bases at V and 6 bases at J, leaving 4 bases unmatched. The CDR3 loop is CASSEWSGANEQFF. The CDR3 bases are TGTGCCAGCAGTGAATGGAGCGGGGCCAATGAGCAGTTCTTC. The whole variable domain, remainder taken from reference TRBV2 and TRBJ2-1, is EPEVTQTPSHQVTQMGQEVILRCVPISNHLYFYWYRQILGQKVEFLVSFYNNEISEKSEIFDDQFSVERPDGSNFTLKIRSTKLEDSAMYFCASSEWSGANEQFFGPGTRLTVL.

J is TRBJ2-2 and V is TRBV7-3; D remains ambiguous. This CDR3 is 14 amino acids long. The V gene's germline CDR1 is SGHTA and CDR2 FQGTGA. Trimming cost V 5 bases and J 0 bases, with 7 bases left between them. The CDR3: CASSHNANTGELFF. CDR3 nucleotides: TGTGCCAGCAGCCACAACGCGAACACCGGGGAGCTGTTTTTT.

This chain links TRBV5-1 with TRBJ2-7; 8 bases are shared with TRBD1. Germline V CDR1 and CDR2: SGHRS, YFSETQ. The CDR3 is made up of 16 amino acids. J was trimmed by 7 bases and V by 0 bases; bases with no gene match: 12. CDR3 residues: CASSLEPQGGLHEQYF. The CDR3 DNA sequence: TGCGCCAGCAGCTTGGAGCCACAGGGGGGCCTTCATGAGCAGTACTTC.

This clone was recorded once. V is TRBV10-1 and J is TRBJ2-2, with 8 bases identical to TRBD1. After removal of 10 bases from V and 1 base from J, the junction contained 8 bases not matched to a gene. The germline V gene encodes CDR1 WNHNN and CDR2 SYGVQD (reference sequence). This CDR3 has 15 residues. The CDR3 sequence: CATPTGTGNTGELFF. As DNA, the CDR3 is TGCGCCACCCCGACCGGGACAGGGAACACCGGGGAGCTGTTTTTT.

V and J are TRBV7-2 and TRBJ2-1; no reliable D call. Germline values: CDR1 SGHTA, CDR2 FQGNSA. Deletions cut 2 bases from V and 0 bases from J, with 5 bases between. This CDR3 has 14 amino acids. The CDR3 nucleotides are TGTGCCAGCAGCTTACGGAGCTCCTACAATGAGCAGTTCTTC. This translates into CASSLRSSYNEQFF. Full variable domain (missing parts from reference TRBV7-2 and TRBJ2-1): GAGVSQSPSNKVTEKGKDVELRCDPISGHTALYWYRQSLGQGLEFLIYFQGNSAPDKSGLPSDRFSAERTGGSVSTLTIQRTQQEDSAVYLCASSLRSSYNEQFFGPGTRLTVL.

This clone came up a few times. The rearrangement links TRBV15 to TRBJ1-1; D call uncertain. V gave up 0 bases and J gave up 1 base, with 6 bases separating them. This CDR3 contains 14 residues. Germline assignment: CDR1 LNHNV and CDR2 YYDKDF (reference sequence). CDR3 sequence (DNA): TGTGCCACCAGCAGAGAAGTCAGGAACACTGAAGCTTTCTTT. Translating it yields CATSREVRNTEAFF.

The CDR3: CASMSGGNNSPLHF. The CDR3 DNA reads as TGTGCCAGCATGAGCGGGGGAAATAATTCACCCCTCCACTTT. The V and J genes are TRBV28 and TRBJ1-6; TRBD1 is a possible D gene (5 bases). The V and J ends lost 7 bases and 5 bases respectively, with 12 bases between them. CDR1 and CDR2 (germline): MDHEN, SYDVKM. The CDR3 runs 14 residues. Combining the CDR3 with reference TRBV28 and TRBJ1-6 gives the whole variable domain DVKVTQSSRYLVKRTGEKVFLECVQDMDHENMFWYRQDPGLGLRLIYFSYDVKMKEKGDIPEGYSVSREKKERFSLILESASTNQTSMYLCASMSGGNNSPLHFGNGTRLTVT.

The genes are TRBV5-4 and TRBJ2-1, with 7 bases matching TRBD1. This CDR3 has 13 residues. Germline CDR1 is SGHNT and CDR2 is YYREEE (reference sequence). J lost 5 bases, V lost 3 bases, and 2 bases had no gene match. The CDR3 DNA follows: TGTGCCAGCAGCTGGGACAGAAACAATGAGCAGTTCTTC. Amino acids: CASSWDRNNEQFF.

The chain couples TRBV28 to TRBJ1-1; D is possibly TRBD1 (5 bases). This CDR3 comprises 15 residues. Trimming took off 8 bases at V and 4 bases at J, with 20 bases between the two ends. Germline values: CDR1 MDHEN, CDR2 SYDVKM. CDR3 coding DNA: TGTGCCAGCGGCCTTGTGGATCGCGGGGGCACTGAAGCTTTCTTT. This translates into CASGLVDRGGTEAFF. The whole variable domain, remainder taken from reference TRBV28 and TRBJ1-1, is DVKVTQSSRYLVKRTGEKVFLECVQDMDHENMFWYRQDPGLGLRLIYFSYDVKMKEKGDIPEGYSVSREKKERFSLILESASTNQTSMYLCASGLVDRGGTEAFFGQGTRLTVV.